The 7 T cell receptor beta chains in this list originate from one sample, sequenced in a study of blood T cell dynamics during melanoma immunotherapy. Sample time point: week 3, after first cycle of checkpoint inhibitor. The table came from immunoSEQ multiplex PCR; TCRdb's copy has only in-frame clones and leaves some out. This table has about 12,000 clones, around 87% appearing once. Specimen: blood, collected from a patient treated with checkpoint blockade. The receptors originated from a human donor with melanoma.

This chain connects TRBV19 to TRBJ2-3, with 8 bases aligning to TRBD2. The germline CDR1 and CDR2 sequences are LNHDA and SQIVND (reference sequence). Losses at the gene ends were 5 bases for V and 1 base for J; bases not matched to a gene: 8. The CDR3 is 16 residues long. The CDR3: CASSGGAGEGTDTQYF. In DNA form, the CDR3 reads TGTGCCAGTAGTGGGGGAGCGGGGGAGGGCACAGATACGCAGTATTTT.

The CDR3 region is CAWRLIGDYNSPLHF. The CDR3 nucleotides are TGTGCCTGGAGGTTGATCGGCGACTATAATTCACCCCTCCACTTT. The chain uses TRBV30 and TRBJ1-6, with D uncertain. This CDR3 has 15 residues. CDR1 GTSNPN and CDR2 SVGIG come from the germline V gene (reference sequence). The germline V and J ends were trimmed by 3 bases and 3 bases, with 12 bases remaining between them.

This rearrangement joins TRBV19 to TRBJ2-1; D is unclear. V lost 3 bases, J lost 6 bases, and 18 bases lay in between. The V gene's germline CDR1 is LNHDA and CDR2 SQIVND (reference sequence). CDR3 length equals 16 residues. The CDR3 protein is CASSILPPALGNEQFF. The CDR3 DNA is TGTGCCAGTAGTATCTTGCCTCCGGCCCTGGGCAATGAGCAGTTCTTC.

The rearrangement links TRBV18 to TRBJ2-5; 9 bases are a match to TRBD1. Germline V gene lookup returns CDR1 KGHSH and CDR2 LQKENI. CDR3 size: 15 residues. V was clipped by 1 base and J by 4 bases; unmatched bases: 4. CDR3 DNA: TGTGCCAGCTCACCACGGGGACAGGGAGGAGAGACCCAGTACTTC. This gives the protein CASSPRGQGGETQYF.

The J gene is TRBJ1-1, the V gene TRBV29-1; D is ambiguous. Trimming removed 2 bases at V and 1 base at J, with 2 bases between. The CDR3 runs to 11 residues. Looked up from germline, CDR1 is SQVTM and CDR2 is ANQGSEA. In DNA form, the CDR3 reads TGCAGCGTTGAACAGAACACTGAAGCTTTCTTT. Translated: CSVEQNTEAFF.

The genes are TRBV6-1 and TRBJ1-5; possible D gene TRBD1, 6 bases. The CDR3 covers 15 residues. Trimming left V 3 bases short and J 1 base short, with 10 bases between. Germline V gene lookup returns CDR1 MNHNS and CDR2 SASEGT. CDR3 amino acids: CASSDLRGSNQPQHF. The CDR3 nucleotides are TGTGCCAGCAGTGACCTGAGGGGGAGCAATCAGCCCCAGCATTTT.

The V call is TRBV5-8, the J call TRBJ1-1; TRBD1 matches 7 bases. V gave up 0 bases and J gave up 3 bases; unmatched junction bases: 8. The CDR3 covers 16 residues. Germline CDR1 reads SGHTS; CDR2 reads YDEGEE. DNA of the CDR3: TGTGCCAGCAGCTTGGGACAGGGTGGAGCGGACACTGAAGCTTTCTTT. It specifies CASSLGQGGADTEAFF.